This T cell receptor beta chain was captured in a study of cytomegalovirus exposure and HLA in healthy donors. Trimming at V came to 4 bases and at J to 8 bases, leaving 12 bases not matched to a gene. CDR3 length equals 16 residues. Germline-derived CDR1 and CDR2 are SGHKS and YYEKEE (reference sequence). This clone was observed a handful of times. Its cognate antigen is unknown. Use of 60 Vbeta and 13 Jbeta primers characterized the PCR. The protocol was immunoSEQ multiplex PCR, while the TCRdb copy is restricted to in-frame clones and leaves out a portion. The data hold around 150,000 clones, with less than 85% observed a single time. Overall study findings and caveats: Earlier analysis looked at TCR beta V segments, and most were productive about 87% or about 30% of the time.

The receptor comes from a man aged 40-55 years in good health and CMV-seronegative. Sequenced sample: PBMCs. V usage is TRBV5-5 and J usage is TRBJ2-1; 10 positions match TRBD2. CDR3 nucleotide sequence: TGTGCCAGCAGCCCGATGGTGACTAGCGGGCGGGATGAGCAGTTCTTC. Protein product: CASSPMVTSGRDEQFF. Supplemented by reference TRBV5-5 and TRBJ2-1, the full variable domain reads DAGVTQSPTHLIKTRGQQVTLRCSPISGHKSVSWYQQVLGQGPQFIFQYYEKEERGRGNFPDRFSARQFPNYSSELNVNALLLGDSALYLCASSPMVTSGRDEQFFGPGTRLTVL.